This record looks at one T cell receptor (beta chain) sequence and its context. What it recognizes is unknown. This entry is derived from a study of blood T cells in healthy people across ages. The V end was cut by 6 bases, the J end by 2 bases, with 14 bases between. Germline CDR1 MNHEY, CDR2 SMNVEV (reference sequence). This CDR3 has 14 amino acids. Every sample gave at least 5.5 micrograms of total RNA when it was extracted. The second PCR ran about 6 to 11 cycles with a sample-barcoded 5' primer and J-beta primers. Unique molecular identifiers of 12 random nucleotides labeled each cDNA. Sequencing yielded, for each sample, at least 3 million paired-end reads carrying CDR3. TCRdb re-called the 5' RACE reads with MiXCR, one entry per CDR3 protein. The profile shows under 1,000,000 distinct CDR3 sequences, about 47% of them singletons. Findings and limits, study-wide: Significant beta diversity loss was already apparent by age roughly 38, declining roughly linearly.

The TCR sequence derives from a man at least 80 years old in good health. The material sequenced was blood. J is TRBJ2-7 and V is TRBV27; D possibly matches TRBD1 or TRBD2 (7 bases each). CDR3 bases: TGTGCCAGCAGAATCAGGGGGGGGACCTACGAGCAGTACTTC. It translates to CASRIRGGTYEQYF.